This T cell receptor beta chain was identified in a study of metastatic and nonmetastatic thyroid tumors. Study at large: Comparative analysis of repertoires was undertaken across blood and tumor or nodule tissue obtained from malignant and benign thyroid patients.

No treatment had been given to any patient before thyroid surgery. Study processing details: The distant-metastasis classifier for papillary thyroid cancer was built from CDR3 differences across clinicopathological groups. TCRdb re-clonotyped the PCR reads via MiXCR. TCRdb, rather than the study authors, made the V and J calls. The sample contains 21,000 or so clones, 28% of which appear only once. Findings of the study overall: Malignant thyroid tumors reportedly had TCR beta diversity that was significantly higher than in benign nodules, in blood and tumor.

In the case of this clone: Its antigen remains unidentified.

The origin of this receptor is a male donor with papillary thyroid cancer or a benign thyroid nodule (not recorded which). Some clones in this sample may be carry-over from other donors' samples. The specimen was tumor tissue.

The CDR3 nucleotides are TGTGCCAGTAATGCGGTCACTGAAGCTTTCTTT. This codes for CASNAVTEAFF. The chain has TRBV19 and TRBJ1-1; D remains unclear. CDR1 is LNHDA and CDR2 is SQIVND in the germline V gene (reference sequence). This CDR3 spans 11 amino acids. Trimming cost V 7 bases and J 4 bases, with 7 bases left between them.